Shown below are 16 T cell receptor beta chains from a single sample sequenced in a study of cytomegalovirus exposure and HLA in healthy donors. A multiplex PCR was run with 60 Vbeta primers and 13 Jbeta primers. Sequenced by immunoSEQ multiplex PCR; TCRdb stores in-frame clones only, minus some. Of roughly 110,000 clones in the sample, approximately 70% were seen once. Sequencing was done on a sample of PBMCs. These TCRs come from a woman under 40 in good health and CMV-seronegative.

This clone was seen only a few times. The chain employs TRBV5-1 and TRBJ2-5; a weak D match, TRBD2 (5 bases). Germline V gene data show CDR1 as SGHRS and CDR2 as YFSETQ. This CDR3 spans 14 amino acids. Trimming removed 4 bases at V and 0 bases at J, with 10 bases between. The CDR3 DNA follows: TGCGCCAGCAGCGGCAGCGGAAACCAAGAGACCCAGTACTTC. As protein: CASSGSGNQETQYF.

There are a few counts of this clone. The chain couples TRBV19 to TRBJ1-2, with TRBD1 matching 7 bases. Per germline, CDR1 LNHDA and CDR2 SQIVND (reference sequence). After removal of 4 bases from V and 4 bases from J, the junction contained 9 bases not matched to a gene. There are 15 residues in the CDR3. The CDR3 nucleotides are TGTGCCAGTAGTACCTGGGACAGAGCTTTCTATGGCTACACCTTC. It specifies CASSTWDRAFYGYTF.

The chain carries TRBV25-1 and TRBJ2-3; 10 bases match TRBD2. CDR3 length: 16 amino acids. V lost 5 bases and J lost 5; bases outside the gene matches: 10. Germline-derived CDR1 and CDR2 are MGHDK and SYGVNS. CDR3 in amino acids: CASSNFIAGGRDTQYF. CDR3 nucleotide sequence: TGTGCCAGCAGTAACTTTATAGCGGGAGGCAGAGATACGCAGTATTTT.

This clone was recorded once. The CDR3 loop is CASSPRGDYGYTF. CDR3 nucleotides: TGTGCCAGCAGCCCTAGGGGTGACTATGGCTACACCTTC. The chain links TRBV7-9 to TRBJ1-2; weak D call: TRBD1 (5 bases). The germline V and J ends were trimmed by 5 bases and 3 bases, with 10 bases remaining between them. CDR1 SEHNR and CDR2 FQNEAQ come from the germline V gene (reference sequence). The CDR3 covers 13 residues.

Written as DNA, the CDR3 is TGTGCCAGCAGTTTAAGTTCGACAGCCACGAACACCGGGGAGCTGTTTTTT. Its translation is CASSLSSTATNTGELFF. This chain connects TRBV27 to TRBJ2-2; maybe TRBD1 (5 bases). The germline V and J ends were trimmed by 2 bases and 0 bases, with 13 bases remaining between them. Per germline, CDR1 MNHEY and CDR2 SMNVEV (reference sequence). The CDR3 contains 17 residues.

CDR3 region: CASSERTGWARNYGYTF. DNA of the CDR3: TGTGCCAGCAGTGAGAGGACGGGGTGGGCGCGTAACTATGGCTACACCTTC. The gene calls are TRBV2 and TRBJ1-2; no clear D gene. Germline loops: CDR1 SNHLY, CDR2 FYNNEI. Trimming took 3 bases from V and 1 from J, leaving 18 bases between them. This CDR3 spans 17 amino acids.

The CDR3 bases are TGCGCCAGCAGCTGGGGGACAGGGTCCCACGAGCAGTACTTC. This sequence encodes CASSWGTGSHEQYF. The chain links TRBV5-1 to TRBJ2-7; 9 positions match TRBD1. The CDR3 is made up of 14 amino acids. Germline V CDR1 and CDR2: SGHRS, YFSETQ. J gave up 5 bases and V 3 bases, and 6 bases lay outside the gene matches.

This clone was recorded a few times. This chain uses TRBV12-5 with TRBJ2-7, with 8 bases identical to TRBD2. The junction had 3 bases not matched to a gene; V was cut back by 2 bases and J by 9 bases. There are 12 residues in the CDR3. Germline V gene data show CDR1 as LGHNT and CDR2 as FRNRAP. For the CDR3, the DNA is TGTGCTAGTGGTTTGAGCGGGGGTGGGCAGTACTTC. This encodes CASGLSGGGQYF.

The V call is TRBV7-8, the J call TRBJ1-2, with a weak D call TRBD1 (6 bases). Trimming stripped 5 bases from V and 4 bases from J, with 11 bases between. The germline CDR1 and CDR2 sequences are SGHVS and FQNEAQ. The CDR3 length is 13 residues. The CDR3 spells CASSPDSIYGYTF. The CDR3 DNA reads as TGTGCCAGCAGCCCGGACAGTATCTATGGCTACACCTTC.

The chain uses TRBV29-1 and TRBJ2-2; D is undetermined. The germline V gene has CDR1 SQVTM and CDR2 ANQGSEA. The CDR3 loop spans 15 amino acids. V gave up 2 bases and J gave up 2 bases, with 12 bases separating them. CDR3 bases: TGCAGCGTTGAAATTGGCCGGAGCAACACCGGGGAGCTGTTTTTT. It encodes CSVEIGRSNTGELFF.

V usage is TRBV9 and J usage is TRBJ1-2; 7 bases are shared with TRBD1. V was pared by 6 bases and J by 6 bases, with 8 bases of the junction left unmatched. The CDR3 runs 13 residues. Germline V lookup: CDR1 SGDLS, CDR2 YYNGEE. The CDR3 is CASTGQEDDGYTF. CDR3 sequence (DNA): TGTGCCAGCACAGGACAGGAGGATGATGGCTACACCTTC. The variable domain in full, with the rest retrieved from reference TRBV9 and TRBJ1-2, is DSGVTQTPKHLITATGQRVTLRCSPRSGDLSVYWYQQSLDQGLQFLIQYYNGEERAKGNILERFSAQQFPDLHSELNLSSLELGDSALYFCASTGQEDDGYTFGSGTRLTVV.

J is TRBJ1-2 and V is TRBV6-5; D remains ambiguous. CDR1 is MNHEY, CDR2 SVGAGI, per germline. The CDR3 extends over 13 amino acids. Trimming pared 2 bases from V and 8 bases from J, leaving 12 bases between. The DNA of the CDR3 is TGTGCCAGCAGTTACAGTAATTCAGTCGGCTACACCTTC. Translated: CASSYSNSVGYTF.

This clone was seen once. The chain joins TRBV27 to TRBJ2-3; the match to TRBD2 covers 9 bases. The CDR3 length is 13 residues. V trimming: 8 bases; J trimming: 6 bases; junction bases outside the gene matches: 6. The germline gives CDR1 MNHEY, CDR2 SMNVEV (reference sequence). CDR3 protein: CASGTSRADTQYF. The CDR3 DNA sequence: TGTGCCAGCGGGACTAGCCGGGCGGATACGCAGTATTTT.

This clone showed up just once. The chain recombines TRBV10-3 with TRBJ2-7, with 7 positions matching TRBD1. Trimming cost V 3 bases and J 0 bases; bases outside gene matches: 5. Germline values: CDR1 ENHRY, CDR2 SYGVKD. The CDR3 consists of 15 residues. This CDR3 reads CAISDPGTVSYEQYF. The CDR3 DNA reads as TGTGCCATCAGTGACCCTGGGACAGTCTCCTACGAGCAGTACTTC.

CDR3 protein: CASSLSPGQTNYGYTF. The CDR3 DNA follows: TGTGCCAGCAGTTTATCACCGGGACAAACTAACTATGGCTACACCTTC. The chain links TRBV27 to TRBJ1-2; D might be TRBD1 (6 bases). Germline values: CDR1 MNHEY, CDR2 SMNVEV (reference sequence). This CDR3 is built from 16 residues. The V end was cut by 0 bases, the J end by 0 bases, with 11 bases between.

This clone was counted a few times. The chain is built from TRBV19 and TRBJ2-5; the match to TRBD2 covers 8 bases. CDR1 LNHDA and CDR2 SQIVND come from the germline V gene (reference sequence). With 6 bases clipped from V and 2 bases from J, the junction kept 11 bases outside the gene matches. The CDR3 has 16 residues. For the CDR3, the DNA is TGTGCCAGTAGATGGACCGGGGGGGGCAATCAAGAGACCCAGTACTTC. Its translation is CASRWTGGGNQETQYF.